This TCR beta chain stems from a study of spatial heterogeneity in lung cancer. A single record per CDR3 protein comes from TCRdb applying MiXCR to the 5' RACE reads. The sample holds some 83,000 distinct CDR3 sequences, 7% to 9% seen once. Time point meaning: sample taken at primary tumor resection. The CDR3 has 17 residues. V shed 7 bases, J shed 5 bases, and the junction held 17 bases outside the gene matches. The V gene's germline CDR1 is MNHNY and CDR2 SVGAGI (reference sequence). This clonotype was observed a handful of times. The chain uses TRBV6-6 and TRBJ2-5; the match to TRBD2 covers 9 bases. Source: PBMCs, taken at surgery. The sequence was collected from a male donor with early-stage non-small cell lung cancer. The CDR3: CASTNPLGSGSLETQYF. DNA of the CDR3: TGTGCCAGCACCAACCCCCTTGGTAGCGGGAGTTTGGAGACCCAGTACTTC.